This T cell receptor beta chain appears in the sequencing data of a study of blood T cells in healthy people across ages. Study-wide points: As naive T cell percentage varied, TCR beta diversity correlated strongly with it.

This clonotype was observed many times. Antigen unknown. A read error may produce the germline difference seen at one junction end. CDR1 is LGHDT and CDR2 is YNNKEL in the germline V gene (reference sequence). The CDR3 is 16 amino acids. Sample donors were healthy Caucasian individuals that came from Russia, aged roughly 6 to 95. PCR was performed a second time for about 7 to 12 cycles using a sample-barcoded 5' primer and a J-beta primer mix. TCRdb re-derived calls from the 5' RACE reads in MiXCR, one entry per CDR3 protein. This sample carries roughly 500,000 distinct CDR3 sequences, 24% of them seen once, and the ten largest clones take under 9%. The sample was also reused in another study, on T cells of mothers and their children. That study reports: Microchimeric T cell clones that persisted were not detected.

Sequences were obtained from blood. The sequence derives from a boy younger than 18 in good health. J is TRBJ1-4 and V is TRBV3-1; D is undetermined. CDR3 amino acids: CASSQDLRATNEKLFF. The CDR3 DNA follows: TGCGCCAGCAGCCAAGATCTGAGAGCAACTAATGAAAAACTGTTTTTT. The full variable domain, rest sourced from reference TRBV3-1 and TRBJ1-4, is DTAVSQTPKYLVTQMGNDKSIKCEQNLGHDTMYWYKQDSKKFLKIMFSYNNKELIINETVPNRFSPKSPDKAHLNLHINSLELGDSAVYFCASSQDLRATNEKLFFGSGTQLSVL.